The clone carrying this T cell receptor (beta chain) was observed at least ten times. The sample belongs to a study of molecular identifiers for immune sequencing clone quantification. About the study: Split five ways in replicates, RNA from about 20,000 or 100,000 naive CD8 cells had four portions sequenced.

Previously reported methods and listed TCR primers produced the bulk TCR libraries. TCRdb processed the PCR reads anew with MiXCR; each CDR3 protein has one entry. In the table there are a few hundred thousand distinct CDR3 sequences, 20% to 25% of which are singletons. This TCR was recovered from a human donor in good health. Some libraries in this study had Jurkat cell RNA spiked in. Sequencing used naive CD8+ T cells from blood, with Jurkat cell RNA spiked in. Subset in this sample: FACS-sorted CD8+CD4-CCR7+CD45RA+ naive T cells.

The CDR3 DNA follows: TGCAGTGCTGACCGGTGGGAGGGAGAGACCCAGTACTTC. It is translated as CSADRWEGETQYF. The chain recombines TRBV20-1 with TRBJ2-5; TRBD2 matches 7 bases. The germline CDR1 and CDR2 sequences are DFQATT and SNEGSKA (reference sequence). The V gene end was trimmed by 5 bases and the J gene end by 4 bases; junction bases not matched to a gene: 7. This CDR3 spans 13 amino acids.